Described below is a single TCR beta chain sequence and its context. Per the study methods: Amplification of reference gene primers was used by the study to estimate nucleated cell counts. Measured with immunoSEQ multiplex PCR; TCRdb has only the in-frame clones, and not every one. Clone size and the V and J calls come from that table; the DNA yielded D and trimming. The sample consists of about 210,000 clones, approximately 80% of them appearing once. The entry originates in a study of blood T cell repertoires in COVID-19. Study summary: PBMCs, B-cell-depleted T cells, or T cells provided the cDNA or gDNA that made up the material.

The clonotype comes from a woman aged 45-65 years with acute COVID-19. The specimen sequenced was PBMCs or T cells enriched from blood (not recorded which).

The CDR3 DNA reads as TGTGCCAGCAGCTTCCCACGGACAGGGGGTACCTACGAGCAGTACTTC. Encoded protein: CASSFPRTGGTYEQYF. The rearrangement links TRBV5-8 to TRBJ2-7; TRBD1 matches at 10 bases. The CDR3 is 16 residues long. The germline V gene encodes CDR1 SGHTS and CDR2 YDEGEE. Trimming at V came to 2 bases and at J to 2 bases, leaving 7 bases not matched to a gene.